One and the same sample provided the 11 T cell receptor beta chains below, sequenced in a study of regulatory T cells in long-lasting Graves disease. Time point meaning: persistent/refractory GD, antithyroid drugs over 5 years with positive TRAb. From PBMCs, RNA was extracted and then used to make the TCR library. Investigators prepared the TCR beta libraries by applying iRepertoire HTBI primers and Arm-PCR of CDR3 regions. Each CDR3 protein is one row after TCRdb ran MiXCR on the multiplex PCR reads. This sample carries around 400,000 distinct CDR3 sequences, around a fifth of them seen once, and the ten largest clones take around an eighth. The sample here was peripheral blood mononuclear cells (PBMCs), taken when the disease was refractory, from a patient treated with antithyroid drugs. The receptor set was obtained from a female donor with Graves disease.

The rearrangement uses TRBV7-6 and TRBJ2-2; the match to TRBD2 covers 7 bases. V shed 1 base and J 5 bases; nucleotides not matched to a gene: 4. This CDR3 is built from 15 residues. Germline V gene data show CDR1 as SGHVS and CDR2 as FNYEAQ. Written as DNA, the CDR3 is TGTGCCAGCAGCTTAGAGGGAGGGCCGACCGGGGAGCTGTTTTTT. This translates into CASSLEGGPTGELFF.

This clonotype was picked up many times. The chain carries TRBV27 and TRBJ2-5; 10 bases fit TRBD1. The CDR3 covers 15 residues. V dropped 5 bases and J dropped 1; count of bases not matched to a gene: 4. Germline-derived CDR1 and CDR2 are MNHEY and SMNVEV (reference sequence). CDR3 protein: CASSATGGPQETQYF. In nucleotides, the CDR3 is TGTGCCAGCAGTGCGACAGGGGGCCCCCAAGAGACCCAGTACTTC.

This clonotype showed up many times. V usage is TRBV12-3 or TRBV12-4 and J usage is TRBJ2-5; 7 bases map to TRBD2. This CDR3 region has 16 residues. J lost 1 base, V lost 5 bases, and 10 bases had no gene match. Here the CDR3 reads CASSPGGGSIQETQYF. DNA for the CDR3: TGTGCCAGCAGTCCAGGAGGCGGGAGTATCCAAGAGACCCAGTACTTC.

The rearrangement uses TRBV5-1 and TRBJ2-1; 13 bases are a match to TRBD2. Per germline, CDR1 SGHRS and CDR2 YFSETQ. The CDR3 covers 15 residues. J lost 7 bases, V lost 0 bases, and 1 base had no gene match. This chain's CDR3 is CASSLVTSGGNEQFF. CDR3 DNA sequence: TGCGCCAGCAGCTTGGTGACTAGCGGGGGGAATGAGCAGTTCTTC. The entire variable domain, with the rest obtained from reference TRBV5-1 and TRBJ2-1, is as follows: KAGVTQTPRYLIKTRGQQVTLSCSPISGHRSVSWYQQTPGQGLQFLFEYFSETQRNKGNFPGRFSGRQFSNSRSEMNVSTLELGDSALYLCASSLVTSGGNEQFFGPGTRLTVL.

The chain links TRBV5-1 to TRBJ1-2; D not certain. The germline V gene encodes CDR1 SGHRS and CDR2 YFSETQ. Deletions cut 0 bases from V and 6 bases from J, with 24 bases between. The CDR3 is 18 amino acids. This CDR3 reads CASSLGPVNRLRDHGYTF. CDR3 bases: TGCGCCAGCAGCTTGGGCCCCGTTAACAGACTCCGCGACCATGGCTACACCTTC.

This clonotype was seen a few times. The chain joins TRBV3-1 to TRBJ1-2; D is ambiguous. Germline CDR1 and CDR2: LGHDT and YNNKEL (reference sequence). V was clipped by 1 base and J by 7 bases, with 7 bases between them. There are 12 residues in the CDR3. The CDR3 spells CASSQVWSGYTF. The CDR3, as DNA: TGTGCCAGCAGCCAAGTTTGGTCTGGCTACACCTTC. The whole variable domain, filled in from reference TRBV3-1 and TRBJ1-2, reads DTAVSQTPKYLVTQMGNDKSIKCEQNLGHDTMYWYKQDSKKFLKIMFSYNNKELIINETVPNRFSPKSPDKAHLNLHINSLELGDSAVYFCASSQVWSGYTFGSGTRLTVV.

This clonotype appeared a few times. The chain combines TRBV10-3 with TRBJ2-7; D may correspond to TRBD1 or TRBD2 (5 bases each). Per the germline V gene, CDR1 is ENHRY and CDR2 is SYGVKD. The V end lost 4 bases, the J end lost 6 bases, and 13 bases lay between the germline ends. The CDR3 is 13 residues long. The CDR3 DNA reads TGTGCCATCAGTGCCGGGACGCAGGCCGAGCAGTACTTC. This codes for CAISAGTQAEQYF.

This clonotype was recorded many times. The CDR3 sequence: CASSYRNRVETQYF. Here the CDR3 DNA reads TGTGCCAGCAGTTACCGGAACAGGGTGGAGACCCAGTACTTC. The chain has TRBV6-5 and TRBJ2-5, with a tentative D call TRBD1 (6 bases). Germline V gene lookup returns CDR1 MNHEY and CDR2 SVGAGI. This CDR3 region has 14 residues. The germline V and J ends were trimmed by 2 bases and 5 bases, with 12 bases remaining between them.

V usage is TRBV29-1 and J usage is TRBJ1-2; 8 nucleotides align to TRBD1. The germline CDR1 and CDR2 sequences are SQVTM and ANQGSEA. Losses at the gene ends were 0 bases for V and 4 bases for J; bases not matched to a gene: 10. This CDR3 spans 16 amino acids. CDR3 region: CSVEDPQPGGLYGYTF. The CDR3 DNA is TGCAGCGTTGAAGATCCTCAGCCAGGGGGCCTCTATGGCTACACCTTC.

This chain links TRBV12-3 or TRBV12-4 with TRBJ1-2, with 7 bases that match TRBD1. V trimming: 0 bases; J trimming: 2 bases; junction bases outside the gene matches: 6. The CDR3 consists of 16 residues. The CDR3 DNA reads TGTGCCAGCAGTTTAGCCCTGGGACAGTTAAACTATGGCTACACCTTC. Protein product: CASSLALGQLNYGYTF.

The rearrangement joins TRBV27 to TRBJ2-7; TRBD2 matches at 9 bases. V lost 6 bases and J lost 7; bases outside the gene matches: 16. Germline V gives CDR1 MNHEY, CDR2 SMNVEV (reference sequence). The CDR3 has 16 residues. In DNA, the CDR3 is TGTGCCAGCAGCCTCCTTCTTGCGGGAGGGCCGGGTGAGCAGTACTTC. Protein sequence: CASSLLLAGGPGEQYF.